This T cell receptor beta chain was sequenced in a study of naive and memory T cell subsets. Study results and caveats: Naive and memory subsets had different power law exponents for TCR abundance.

Comment on this clonotype: Its target is unknown.

The CDR3 spans 16 residues. Two oligonucleotides, mixed equimolar, formed the beta constant-region primer covering TRBC1 and TRBC2. TCRdb called the UMI-ligation and nested PCR reads again in MiXCR, with one record for every CDR3 protein. The sample consists of 120,000 to 150,000 distinct CDR3 sequences, 17% of them appearing once. The sample was naive CD4+ T cells from blood. The rearrangement joins TRBV21-1 to TRBJ1-2; TRBD1 is taken as the D call from the table, unchecked against the DNA. TRBV21-1 is an annotated pseudogene. The clonotype was recovered from a human donor in good health. The CDR3 spells CASSKARGRRNYGYTF. CDR3 coding DNA: TGTGCCAGCAGCAAAGCGAGGGGGCGCCGGAACTATGGCTACACCTTC.